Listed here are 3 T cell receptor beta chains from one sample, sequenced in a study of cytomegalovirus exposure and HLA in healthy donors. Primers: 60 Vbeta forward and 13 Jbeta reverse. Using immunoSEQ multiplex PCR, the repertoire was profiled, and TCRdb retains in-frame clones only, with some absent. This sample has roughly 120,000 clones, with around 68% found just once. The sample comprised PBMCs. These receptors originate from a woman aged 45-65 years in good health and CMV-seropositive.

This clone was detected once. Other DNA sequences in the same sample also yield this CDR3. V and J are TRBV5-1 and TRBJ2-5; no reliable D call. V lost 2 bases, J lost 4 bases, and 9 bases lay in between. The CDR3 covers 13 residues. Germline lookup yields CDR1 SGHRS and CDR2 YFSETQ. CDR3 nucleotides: TGCGCCAGCAGCTTAGGTGGCGGAGAGACCCAGTACTTC. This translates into CASSLGGGETQYF.

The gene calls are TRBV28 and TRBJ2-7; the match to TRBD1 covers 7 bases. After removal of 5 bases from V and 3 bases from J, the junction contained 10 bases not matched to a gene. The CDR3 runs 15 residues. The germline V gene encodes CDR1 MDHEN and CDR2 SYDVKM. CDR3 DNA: TGTGCCAGCAGTATGACGGGGACAGAACACTACGAGCAGTACTTC. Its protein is CASSMTGTEHYEQYF.

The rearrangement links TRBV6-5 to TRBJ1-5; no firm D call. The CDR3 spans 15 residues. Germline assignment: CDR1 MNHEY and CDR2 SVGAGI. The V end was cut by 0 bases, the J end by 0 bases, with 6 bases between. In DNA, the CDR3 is TGTGCCAGCAGTTACTCAGCCTATAGCAATCAGCCCCAGCATTTT. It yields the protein CASSYSAYSNQPQHF.